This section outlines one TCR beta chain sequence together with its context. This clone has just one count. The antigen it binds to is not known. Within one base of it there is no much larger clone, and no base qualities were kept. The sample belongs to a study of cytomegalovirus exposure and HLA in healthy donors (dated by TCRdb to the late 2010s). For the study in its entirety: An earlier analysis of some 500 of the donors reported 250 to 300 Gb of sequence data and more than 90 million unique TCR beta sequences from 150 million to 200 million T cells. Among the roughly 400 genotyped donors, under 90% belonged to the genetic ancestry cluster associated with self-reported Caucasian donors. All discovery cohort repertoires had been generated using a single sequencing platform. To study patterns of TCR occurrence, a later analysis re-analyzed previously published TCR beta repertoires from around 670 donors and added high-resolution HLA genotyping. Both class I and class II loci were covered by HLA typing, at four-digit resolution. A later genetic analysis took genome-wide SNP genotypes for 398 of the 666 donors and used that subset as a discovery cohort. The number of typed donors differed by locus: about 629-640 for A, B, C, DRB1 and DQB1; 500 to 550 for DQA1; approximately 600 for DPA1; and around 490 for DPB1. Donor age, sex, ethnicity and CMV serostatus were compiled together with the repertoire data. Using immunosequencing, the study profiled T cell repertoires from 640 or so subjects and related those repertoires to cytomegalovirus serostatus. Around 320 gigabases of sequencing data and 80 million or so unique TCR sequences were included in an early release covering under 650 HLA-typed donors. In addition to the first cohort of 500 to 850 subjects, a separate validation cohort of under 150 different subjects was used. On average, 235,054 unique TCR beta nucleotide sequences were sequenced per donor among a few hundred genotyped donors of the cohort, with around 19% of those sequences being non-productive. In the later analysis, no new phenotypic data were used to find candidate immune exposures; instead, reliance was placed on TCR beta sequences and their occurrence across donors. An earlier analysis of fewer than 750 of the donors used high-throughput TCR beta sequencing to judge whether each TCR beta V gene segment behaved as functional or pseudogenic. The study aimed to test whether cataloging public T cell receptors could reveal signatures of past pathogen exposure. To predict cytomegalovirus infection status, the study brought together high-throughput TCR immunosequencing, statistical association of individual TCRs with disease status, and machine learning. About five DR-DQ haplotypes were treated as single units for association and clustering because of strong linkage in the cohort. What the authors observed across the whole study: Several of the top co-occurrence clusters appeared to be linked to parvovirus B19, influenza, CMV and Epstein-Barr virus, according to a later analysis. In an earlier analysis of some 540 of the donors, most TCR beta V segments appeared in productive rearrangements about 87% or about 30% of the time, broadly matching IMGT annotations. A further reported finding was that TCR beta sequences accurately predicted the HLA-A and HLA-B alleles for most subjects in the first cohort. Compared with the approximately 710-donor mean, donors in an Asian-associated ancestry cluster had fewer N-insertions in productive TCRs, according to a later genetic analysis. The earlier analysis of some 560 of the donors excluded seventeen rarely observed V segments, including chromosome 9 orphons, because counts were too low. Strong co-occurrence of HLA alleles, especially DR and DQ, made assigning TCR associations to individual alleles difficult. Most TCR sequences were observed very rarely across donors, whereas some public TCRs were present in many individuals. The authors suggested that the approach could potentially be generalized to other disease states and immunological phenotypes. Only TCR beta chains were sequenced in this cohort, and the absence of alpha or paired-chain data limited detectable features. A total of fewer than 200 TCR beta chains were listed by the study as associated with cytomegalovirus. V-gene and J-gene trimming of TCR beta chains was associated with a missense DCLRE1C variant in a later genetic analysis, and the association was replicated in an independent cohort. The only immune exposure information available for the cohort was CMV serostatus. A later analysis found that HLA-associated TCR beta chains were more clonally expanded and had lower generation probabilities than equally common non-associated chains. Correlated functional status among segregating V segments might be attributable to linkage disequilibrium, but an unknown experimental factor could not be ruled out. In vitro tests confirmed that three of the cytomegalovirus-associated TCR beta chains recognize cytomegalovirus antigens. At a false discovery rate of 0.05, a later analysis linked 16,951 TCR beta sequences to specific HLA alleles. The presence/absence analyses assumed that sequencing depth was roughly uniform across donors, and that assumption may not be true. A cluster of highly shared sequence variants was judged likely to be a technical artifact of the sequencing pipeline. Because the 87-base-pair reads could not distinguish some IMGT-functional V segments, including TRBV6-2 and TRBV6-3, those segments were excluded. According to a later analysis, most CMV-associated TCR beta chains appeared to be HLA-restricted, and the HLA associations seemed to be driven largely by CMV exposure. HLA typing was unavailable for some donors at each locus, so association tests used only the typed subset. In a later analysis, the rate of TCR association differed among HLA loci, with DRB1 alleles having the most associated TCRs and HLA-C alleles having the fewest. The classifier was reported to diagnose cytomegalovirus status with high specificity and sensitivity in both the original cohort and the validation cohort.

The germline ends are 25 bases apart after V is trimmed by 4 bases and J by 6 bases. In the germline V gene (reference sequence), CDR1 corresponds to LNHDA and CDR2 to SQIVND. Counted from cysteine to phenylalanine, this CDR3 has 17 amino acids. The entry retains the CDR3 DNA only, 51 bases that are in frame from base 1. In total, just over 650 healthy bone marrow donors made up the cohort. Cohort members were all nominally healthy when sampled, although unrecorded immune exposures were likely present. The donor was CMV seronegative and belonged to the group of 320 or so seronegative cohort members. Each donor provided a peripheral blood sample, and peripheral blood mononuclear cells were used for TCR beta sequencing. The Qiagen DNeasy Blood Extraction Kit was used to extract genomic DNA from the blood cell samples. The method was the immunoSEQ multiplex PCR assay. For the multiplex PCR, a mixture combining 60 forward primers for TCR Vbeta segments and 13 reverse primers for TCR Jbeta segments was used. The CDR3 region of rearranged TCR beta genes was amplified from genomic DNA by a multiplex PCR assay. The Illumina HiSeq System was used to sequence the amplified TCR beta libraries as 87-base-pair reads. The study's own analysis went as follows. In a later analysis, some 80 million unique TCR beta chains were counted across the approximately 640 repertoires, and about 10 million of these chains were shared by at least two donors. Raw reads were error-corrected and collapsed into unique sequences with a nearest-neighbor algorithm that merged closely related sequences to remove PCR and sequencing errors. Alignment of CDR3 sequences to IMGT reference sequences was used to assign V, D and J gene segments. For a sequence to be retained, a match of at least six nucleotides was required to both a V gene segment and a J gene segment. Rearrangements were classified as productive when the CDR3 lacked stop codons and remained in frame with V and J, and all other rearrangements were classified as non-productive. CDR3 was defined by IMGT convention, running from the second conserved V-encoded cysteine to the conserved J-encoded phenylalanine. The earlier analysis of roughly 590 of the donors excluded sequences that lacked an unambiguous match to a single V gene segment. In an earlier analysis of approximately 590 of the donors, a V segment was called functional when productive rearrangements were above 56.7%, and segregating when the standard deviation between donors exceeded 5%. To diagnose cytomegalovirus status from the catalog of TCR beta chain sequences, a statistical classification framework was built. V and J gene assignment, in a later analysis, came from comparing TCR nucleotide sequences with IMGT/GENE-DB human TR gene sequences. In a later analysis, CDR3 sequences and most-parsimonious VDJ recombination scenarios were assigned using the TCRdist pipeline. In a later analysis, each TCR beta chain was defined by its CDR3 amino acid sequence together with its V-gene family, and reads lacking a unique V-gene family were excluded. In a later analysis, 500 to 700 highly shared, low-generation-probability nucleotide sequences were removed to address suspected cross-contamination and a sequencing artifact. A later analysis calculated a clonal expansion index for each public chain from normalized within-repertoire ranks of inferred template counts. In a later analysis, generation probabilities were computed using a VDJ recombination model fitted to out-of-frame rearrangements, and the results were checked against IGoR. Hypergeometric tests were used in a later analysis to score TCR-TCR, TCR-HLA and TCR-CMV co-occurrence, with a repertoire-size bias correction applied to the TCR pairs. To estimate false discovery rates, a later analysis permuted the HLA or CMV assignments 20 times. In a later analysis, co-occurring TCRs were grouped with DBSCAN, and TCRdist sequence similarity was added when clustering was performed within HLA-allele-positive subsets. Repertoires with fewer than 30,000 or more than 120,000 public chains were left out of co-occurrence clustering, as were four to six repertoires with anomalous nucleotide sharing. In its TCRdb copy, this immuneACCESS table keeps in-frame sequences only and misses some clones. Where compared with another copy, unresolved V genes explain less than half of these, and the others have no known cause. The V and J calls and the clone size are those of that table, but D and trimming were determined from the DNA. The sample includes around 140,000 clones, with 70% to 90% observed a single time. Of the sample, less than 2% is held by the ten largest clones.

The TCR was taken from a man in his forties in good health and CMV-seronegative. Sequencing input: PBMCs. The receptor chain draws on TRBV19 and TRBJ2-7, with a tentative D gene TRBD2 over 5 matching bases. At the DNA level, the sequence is TGTGCCAGTAGTACCACAGAAGAGGGCCCTAAAGGAAGCGAGCAGTACTTC. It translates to CASSTTEEGPKGSEQYF.